A selection of T cell receptor beta chains follows, all from one sample in a study of shared clonotypes between healthy human individuals. Some clones are missing from TCRdb's copy, which holds only in-frame ones; the method was immunoSEQ multiplex PCR. The table has more than 1.2 million clones, just under 99% seen once. Sequences were obtained from naive CD4+ T cells sorted from blood. The receptor set was obtained from a man aged 25-45 years in good health. CDR3s include the opening cysteine and the closing phenylalanine or tryptophan. Fields, in order: D gene, CDR3 length, V gene, clone size, J gene, CDR3 protein, CDR3 DNA. The D gene is left open where the match is weak. The size of a clone is reported for some rows only, either as once, few or many, or as a class for expanded clones.

>TRBD1|14|TRBV11-1|.|TRBJ2-7
CASSPPPGGNEQYF
TGTGCCAGCAGCCCCCCGCCAGGGGGCAACGAGCAGTACTTC
>.|17|TRBV19|.|TRBJ1-5
CASSIGFGLNVGQPQHF
TGTGCCAGTAGTATAGGGTTCGGACTCAATGTTGGTCAGCCCCAGCATTTT
>.|13|TRBV18|.|TRBJ1-4
CASSAGDGEKLFF
TGTGCCAGCTCGGCGGGGGATGGGGAAAAACTGTTTTTT
>TRBD2|15|TRBV28|.|TRBJ2-7
CASSTWGGASYEQYF
TGTGCCAGCAGCACATGGGGGGGAGCTTCCTACGAGCAGTACTTC
>.|16|TRBV5-5|once|TRBJ2-7
CASSPITGRGSYEQYF
TGTGCCAGCAGCCCCATTACAGGGAGGGGTTCCTACGAGCAGTACTTC
>TRBD2|15|TRBV9|.|TRBJ2-5
CASSARTSGSETQYF
TGTGCCAGCAGCGCCCGGACTAGCGGGTCGGAGACCCAGTACTTC
>.|14|TRBV10-2|.|TRBJ1-2
CASRETAANYGYTF
TGCGCCAGCAGAGAAACGGCAGCTAACTATGGCTACACCTTC
>.|16|TRBV4-2|.|TRBJ2-7
CASSQDLGQTTYEQYF
TGTGCCAGCAGCCAAGATCTGGGGCAGACCACCTACGAGCAGTACTTC
>.|18|TRBV7-3|.|TRBJ1-2
CASSPLSRGDLRDYGYTF
TGTGCCAGCAGCCCACTTTCGAGGGGGGACCTACGGGACTATGGCTACACCTTC
>.|15|TRBV7-9|once|TRBJ2-7
CASSLVVGGTIEQYF
TGTGCCAGCAGCTTAGTGGTAGGGGGGACTATCGAGCAGTACTTC
>TRBD2|15|TRBV5-1|.|TRBJ2-7
CASSLSGRASYEQYF
TGCGCCAGCAGCTTGAGCGGGAGGGCCTCCTACGAGCAGTACTTC
>TRBD2|14|TRBV5-1|.|TRBJ2-1
CASRGAAGGDEQFF
TGCGCCAGCAGGGGAGCAGCGGGAGGGGATGAGCAGTTCTTC
>.|14|TRBV27|once|TRBJ2-2
CASPPEINTGELFF
TGTGCCAGCCCCCCGGAGATTAACACCGGGGAGCTGTTTTTT
>.|15|TRBV30|.|TRBJ1-2
CAWSFSGARGYGYTF
TGTGCCTGGAGTTTTTCCGGGGCCCGGGGCTATGGCTACACCTTC
>.|14|TRBV6-1|.|TRBJ1-5
CASSVGFGNQPQHF
TGTGCCAGCAGCGTAGGGTTTGGCAATCAGCCCCAGCATTTT
>TRBD2|16|TRBV18|.|TRBJ2-1
CASSKNRGSSYNEQFF
TGTGCCAGCTCAAAGAACCGCGGGAGCTCCTACAATGAGCAGTTCTTC
>TRBD1|14|TRBV6-1|.|TRBJ2-1
CASRTGTGYNEQFF
TGTGCCAGCAGGACCGGGACAGGGTACAATGAGCAGTTCTTC
>.|13|TRBV6-1|once|TRBJ1-1
CASPGAGATEAFF
TGTGCCAGCCCCGGAGCAGGGGCCACTGAAGCTTTCTTT
>.|14|TRBV11-2|.|TRBJ2-3
CASSLDRVSDTQYF
TGTGCCAGCAGCTTAGACAGGGTTTCAGATACGCAGTATTTT
>.|12|TRBV5-6|once|TRBJ2-7
CASSSRWHEQYF
TGTGCCAGCAGCTCGCGGTGGCACGAGCAGTACTTC
>.|17|TRBV7-8|.|TRBJ2-7
CASSLISSDLKSYEQYF
TGTGCCAGCAGCCTCATTAGTTCGGACCTTAAGTCCTACGAGCAGTACTTC
>TRBD1|16|TRBV7-8|.|TRBJ1-5
CASSLPNRGGNQPQHF
TGTGCCAGCAGCCTCCCCAACAGGGGGGGGAATCAGCCCCAGCATTTT
>.|15|TRBV6-6|.|TRBJ1-1
CASSPWDGRVTEAFF
TGTGCCAGCAGTCCCTGGGACGGCAGAGTCACTGAAGCTTTCTTT
>.|13|TRBV30|.|TRBJ1-1
CAWSHSMTLEAFF
TGTGCCTGGAGTCATTCCATGACACTTGAAGCTTTCTTT
>TRBD2|19|TRBV19|.|TRBJ2-5
CASTRYSVSGFAVPETQYF
TGTGCCAGTACTCGGTACTCCGTTAGCGGGTTCGCGGTGCCGGAGACCCAGTACTTC
>TRBD1|14|TRBV5-1|.|TRBJ1-4
CASSSGRDREKLFF
TGCGCCAGCAGCTCAGGTCGGGACAGAGAAAAACTGTTTTTT
>.|13|TRBV5-8|.|TRBJ1-2
CASSLLQGEGYTF
TGTGCCAGCAGCTTGCTGCAGGGCGAAGGCTACACCTTC
>TRBD1|18|TRBV7-3|once|TRBJ2-2
CASSLRGQDYANTGELFF
TGTGCCAGCAGCTTACGGGGACAGGACTACGCGAACACCGGGGAGCTGTTTTTT
>TRBD1|18|TRBV7-8|.|TRBJ1-3
CASSSTATQGRSGNTIYF
TGTGCCAGCAGCTCGACCGCTACACAGGGGCGCTCTGGAAACACCATATATTTT
>TRBD2|15|TRBV11-2|.|TRBJ2-3
CASSLVGLSTDTQYF
TGTGCCAGCAGCTTAGTGGGACTATCCACAGATACGCAGTATTTT
>.|15|TRBV4-1|.|TRBJ2-5
CASSQDPAAQETQYF
TGCGCCAGCAGCCAAGATCCGGCAGCCCAAGAGACCCAGTACTTC
>.|17|TRBV18|once|TRBJ2-2
CASSPLRGAANTGELFF
TGTGCCAGCTCACCTCTACGGGGGGCAGCGAACACCGGGGAGCTGTTTTTT